This TCR beta chain was sequenced in a study of T cell changes during pregnancy in multiple sclerosis. Germline values: CDR1 GTSNPN, CDR2 SVGIG (reference sequence). CDR3 length: 14 amino acids. V shed 6 bases, J shed 3 bases, and the junction held 7 bases outside the gene matches. The repertoire was sequenced with immunoSEQ multiplex PCR; TCRdb's copy has only in-frame clones and lacks some. Of about 100,000 clones listed, around nine tenths are singletons. Source: peripheral blood, taken in the second trimester of pregnancy. J is TRBJ2-2 and V is TRBV30; 7 bases match TRBD2. This TCR was sampled from a female donor with multiple sclerosis, enrolled in a pregnancy study. DNA of the CDR3: TGTGCCTGCCCCCTGGGGGGGGACACCGGGGAGCTGTTTTTT. Its protein product is CACPLGGDTGELFF.